This T cell receptor beta chain was observed in a study of CD8 T cells in ankylosing spondylitis. Germline values: CDR1 MDHEN, CDR2 SYDVKM. This CDR3 spans 13 amino acids. The V and J ends lost 10 bases and 4 bases, in that order; junction bases with no gene match: 9. Libraries of TCR beta came from quantitative 5'-RACE with molecular barcodes. TCRdb re-analysed the 5' RACE reads in MiXCR, keeping a single row per CDR3 protein. The sample yields around 340,000 distinct CDR3 sequences, around 15% seen once. The chain joins TRBV28 to TRBJ2-7; 8 bases are a match to TRBD1. Sequenced sample: blood, either unsorted or a sorted T cell fraction (not recorded which). The source is a male donor with ankylosing spondylitis or in good health (not recorded which). The CDR3 reads CATTGRGRYEQYF. As DNA, the CDR3 is TGTGCCACAACCGGCAGGGGGCGATACGAGCAGTACTTC.